This entry lists 2 T cell receptor beta chains sequenced from one sample in a study of cytotoxic CD8 clonotypes in ibrutinib-treated CLL. Sequencing was performed with immunoSEQ multiplex PCR; in TCRdb, only in-frame clones are kept and a portion is missing. This repertoire shows 250,000 to 350,000 clones, 65% to 85% found once; its top ten account for about 5%. The source was PBMCs, collected at disease progression, from a patient treated with ibrutinib. Source of these receptors: a human donor with chronic lymphocytic leukemia.

This clone came up a few times. This chain joins TRBV7-9 and TRBJ2-7, with no clear D. CDR1 and CDR2 from the germline V gene are SEHNR and FQNEAQ (reference sequence). The CDR3 consists of 16 residues. V was cut by 5 bases and J by 3 bases, with 20 bases left in between. For the CDR3, the DNA is TGTGCCAGCAGCCCCTCTGGGTTACAGCCGTTCTACGAGCAGTACTTC. Amino acids: CASSPSGLQPFYEQYF.

The gene calls are TRBV18 and TRBJ2-2, with 7 nucleotides matching TRBD1. V was pared by 4 bases and J by 3 bases, with 5 bases of the junction left unmatched. From germline, CDR1 is KGHSH and CDR2 LQKENI. There are 15 residues in the CDR3. CDR3: CASSHKGQHTGELFF. The CDR3 DNA follows: TGTGCCAGCTCACATAAGGGACAGCACACCGGGGAGCTGTTTTTT.